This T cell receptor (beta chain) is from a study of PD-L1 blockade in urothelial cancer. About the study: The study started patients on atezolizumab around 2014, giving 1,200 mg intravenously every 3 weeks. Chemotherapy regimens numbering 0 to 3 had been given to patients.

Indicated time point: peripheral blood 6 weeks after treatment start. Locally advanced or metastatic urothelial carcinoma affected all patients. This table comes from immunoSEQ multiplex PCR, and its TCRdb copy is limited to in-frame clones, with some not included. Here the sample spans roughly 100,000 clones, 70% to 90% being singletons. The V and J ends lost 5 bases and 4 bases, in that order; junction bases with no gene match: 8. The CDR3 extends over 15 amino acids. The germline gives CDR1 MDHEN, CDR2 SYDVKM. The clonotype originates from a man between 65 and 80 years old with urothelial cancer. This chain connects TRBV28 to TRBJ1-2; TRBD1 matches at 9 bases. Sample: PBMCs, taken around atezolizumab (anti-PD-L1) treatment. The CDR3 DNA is TGTGCCAGCAGTGAAACGACAGGGGGGGTCTATGGCTACACCTTC. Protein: CASSETTGGVYGYTF.